These 10 T cell receptor beta chains originate from one sample sequenced in a study of ipilimumab plus nivolumab after autologous stem cell transplantation. TCRdb's copy holds only in-frame clones and misses some; the assay was immunoSEQ multiplex PCR. Counted here are tens of thousands of clones, approximately 86% occurring once; the ten biggest clones make up around 5.5%. The material was PBMCs, obtained in a trial of ipilimumab plus nivolumab as post-transplant consolidation. These receptors all stem from a male donor with diffuse large B-cell lymphoma.

This chain connects TRBV27 to TRBJ1-4; tentatively, D is TRBD1 (5 bases). The V gene lost 6 bases and the J gene lost 4 bases, with 9 bases spanning the gap. The CDR3 totals 13 residues. Germline values: CDR1 MNHEY, CDR2 SMNVEV (reference sequence). CDR3 sequence reads: CASRGHINEKLFF. CDR3 nucleotide sequence: TGTGCCAGCAGAGGACATATTAATGAAAAACTGTTTTTT.

About this clone: The DNA is left out, because the CDR3 cannot be placed on it with certainty; the CDR3 is given as TCRdb lists it. The chain joins TRBV28 to TRBJ1-5; TRBD1, the table's D call, was not compared with the DNA. The CDR3 totals 14 residues, both ends included. Germline-derived CDR1 and CDR2 are MDHEN and SYDVKM. The CDR3 sequence: CASTSGQGHQPQHF.

The rearrangement links TRBV5-5 to TRBJ1-3; 7 positions agree with TRBD1. CDR3 length equals 17 residues. CDR1 and CDR2 from the germline V gene are SGHKS and YYEKEE (reference sequence). With V trimmed by 2 bases and J by 0 bases, 8 bases remained unmatched. This CDR3 reads CASSLTTTGTSGNTIYF. The CDR3 coding sequence is TGTGCCAGCAGCTTAACCACGACAGGGACCTCTGGAAACACCATATATTTT.

This clone was seen more than once but under ten times. The rearrangement uses TRBV6-6 and TRBJ2-5; D possibly corresponds to TRBD2 (7 bases). V lost 2 bases to trimming and J lost 3 bases, with 16 bases between them. From germline, CDR1 is MNHNY and CDR2 SVGAGI (reference sequence). This CDR3 contains 16 residues. The CDR3 sequence: CASSYPPTGGKETQYF. The DNA for the CDR3 is TGTGCCAGCAGTTACCCCCCGACGGGGGGCAAAGAGACCCAGTACTTC.

The sample holds one count of this clone. The chain recombines TRBV5-1 with TRBJ2-5, with TRBD1 matching 9 bases. There are 14 residues in the CDR3. Trimming cost V 7 bases and J 2 bases; bases outside gene matches: 6. The V gene's germline CDR1 is SGHRS and CDR2 YFSETQ. CDR3 amino acids: CASGPGQGQETQYF. DNA of the CDR3: TGCGCCAGCGGACCGGGACAGGGACAAGAGACCCAGTACTTC.

The V gene is TRBV6-5, the J gene TRBJ2-2, with D unresolved. Deletions cut 2 bases from V and 7 bases from J, with 5 bases between. Germline lookup yields CDR1 MNHEY and CDR2 SVGAGI. The CDR3 has 12 residues. CDR3 amino acids: CASSYGVGELFF. The CDR3 bases are TGTGCCAGCAGTTACGGGGTCGGGGAGCTGTTTTTT.

The chain recombines TRBV11-2 with TRBJ1-4, with 10 bases aligning to TRBD1. Germline V CDR1 and CDR2: SGHAT, FQNNGV. The trim removed 5 bases at V and 6 bases at J, leaving 6 bases unmatched. The CDR3 covers 15 residues. The CDR3 bases are TGTGCCAGCAGCCCGCGGACAGGGGGAGATGAAAAACTGTTTTTT. Translated, it gives CASSPRTGGDEKLFF.

This clone has a single count. The rearrangement uses TRBV19 and TRBJ2-5; 14 bases fit TRBD2. V was pared by 4 bases and J by 2 bases, with 6 bases of the junction left unmatched. Germline loops: CDR1 LNHDA, CDR2 SQIVND (reference sequence). The CDR3 contains 17 residues. This chain's CDR3 is CASSKGTSGGFQETQYF. The CDR3 DNA is TGTGCCAGTAGTAAAGGGACTAGCGGGGGTTTTCAAGAGACCCAGTACTTC. Based on the CDR3 plus reference TRBV19 and TRBJ2-5, the full variable domain is DGGITQSPKYLFRKEGQNVTLSCEQNLNHDAMYWYRQDPGQGLRLIYYSQIVNDFQKGDIAEGYSVSREKKESFPLTVTSAQKNPTAFYLCASSKGTSGGFQETQYFGPGTRLLVL.

DNA for the CDR3: TGTGCCAGCAGTTTGGACAGGGGGCCCTCTGGAAACACCATATATTTT. This translates into CASSLDRGPSGNTIYF. This chain uses TRBV2 with TRBJ1-3; 11 bases match TRBD1. The germline V gene has CDR1 SNHLY and CDR2 FYNNEI. With 5 bases clipped from V and 0 bases from J, the junction kept 3 bases outside the gene matches. The length of the CDR3 is 16 residues.

The V gene is TRBV6-6, the J gene TRBJ2-4, with D maybe TRBD1 (5 bases). With 6 bases removed from V and 0 bases from J, the gap between germline ends came to 12 bases. This CDR3 spans 15 amino acids. From germline, CDR1 is MNHNY and CDR2 SVGAGI (reference sequence). The CDR3 sequence is CASRPQGLAKNIQYF. The CDR3 DNA sequence: TGTGCCAGCAGGCCGCAGGGATTAGCCAAAAACATTCAGTACTTC.